This T cell receptor beta chain is from a study of response to subunit inactivated influenza vaccine. V trimming: 0 bases; J trimming: 5 bases; junction bases outside the gene matches: 10. The CDR3 contains 16 residues. In germline, CDR1 is SGHRS, CDR2 YFSETQ. Concerning this clonotype: No antigen is known for it. This sequence may be a read error, since a much larger clone differs from it by one base.

TCRdb itself ran the RT-PCR reads through MiXCR, one entry per CDR3 protein. The data show roughly 700,000 distinct CDR3 sequences, 15% to 19% seen once. Study-level findings and limits: Few new T cells, the authors suggested, are recruited by each seasonal influenza vaccination.

The chain has TRBV5-1 and TRBJ1-1; 7 bases are shared with TRBD1. This clonotype originated in a man in his fifties who received an inactivated influenza vaccine. Sequenced material: PBMCs from blood, taken about 13 days after vaccination. CDR3 loop: CASSLVGTVGGTEAFF. As DNA, the CDR3 is TGCGCCAGCAGCTTGGTTGGGACAGTGGGCGGGACTGAAGCTTTCTTT.